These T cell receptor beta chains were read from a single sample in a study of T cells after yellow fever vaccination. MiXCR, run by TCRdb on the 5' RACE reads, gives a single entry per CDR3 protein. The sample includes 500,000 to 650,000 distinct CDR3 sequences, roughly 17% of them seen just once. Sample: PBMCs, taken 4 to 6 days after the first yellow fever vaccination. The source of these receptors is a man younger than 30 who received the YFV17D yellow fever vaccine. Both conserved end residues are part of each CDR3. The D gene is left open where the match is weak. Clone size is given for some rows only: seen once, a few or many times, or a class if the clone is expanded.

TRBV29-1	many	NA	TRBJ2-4	CSVEGGGKNIQYF	TGCAGCGTTGAAGGGGGAGGCAAAAACATTCAGTACTTC
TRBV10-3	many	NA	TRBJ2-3	CAISEPRGTDTQYF	TGTGCCATCAGTGAACCTAGGGGAACAGATACGCAGTATTTT
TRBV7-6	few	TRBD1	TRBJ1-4	CASSLDGQGATRGEKLFF	TGTGCCAGCAGCTTAGACGGACAGGGGGCAACGAGAGGCGAAAAACTGTTTTTT
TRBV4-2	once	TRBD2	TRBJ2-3	CASSQDVSGGVPTTQYF	TGTGCCAGCAGCCAAGATGTCTCGGGGGGGGTTCCCACTACGCAGTATTTT
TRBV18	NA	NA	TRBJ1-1	CASSPSVQREGTEAFF	TGTGCCAGCTCACCATCTGTCCAACGGGAGGGCACTGAAGCTTTCTTT
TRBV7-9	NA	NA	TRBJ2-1	CASSFGGPKYNEQFF	TGTGCCAGCAGCTTTGGGGGCCCTAAATACAATGAGCAGTTCTTC
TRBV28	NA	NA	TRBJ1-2	CASSFRGRLYGYTF	TGTGCCAGCAGTTTTAGGGGCCGGTTGTATGGCTACACCTTC
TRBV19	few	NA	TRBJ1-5	CASSIQVANQPQHF	TGTGCCAGTAGTATTCAGGTTGCAAATCAGCCCCAGCATTTT
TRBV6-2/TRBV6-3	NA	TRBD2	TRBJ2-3	CASRQSRGGVTDTQYF	TGTGCCAGCAGACAGAGCCGGGGAGGGGTAACAGATACGCAGTATTTT
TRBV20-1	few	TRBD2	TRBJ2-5	CSAREVAGFQETQYF	TGCAGTGCTAGAGAGGTAGCGGGGTTCCAAGAGACCCAGTACTTC
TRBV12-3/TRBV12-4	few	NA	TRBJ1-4	CASSFQPEKLFF	TGTGCCAGCAGTTTCCAGCCAGAAAAACTGTTTTTT
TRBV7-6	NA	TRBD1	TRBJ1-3	CASSLDRGSGNTIYF	TGTGCCAGCAGCTTAGACAGGGGCTCTGGAAACACCATATATTTT
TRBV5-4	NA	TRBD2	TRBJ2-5	CASSLVGLAWRGQETQYF	TGTGCCAGCAGTTTGGTGGGACTAGCGTGGAGGGGCCAAGAGACCCAGTACTTC
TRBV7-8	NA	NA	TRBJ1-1	CASSHRGRGNTEAFF	TGTGCCAGCAGCCATCGGGGCAGGGGGAACACTGAAGCTTTCTTT
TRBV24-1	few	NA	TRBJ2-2	CATSDLKGRTGELFF	TGTGCCACCAGTGATTTGAAGGGGAGAACCGGGGAGCTGTTTTTT
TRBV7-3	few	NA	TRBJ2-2	CASRIQGGPGELFF	TGTGCCAGCAGAATTCAGGGGGGTCCCGGGGAGCTGTTTTTT
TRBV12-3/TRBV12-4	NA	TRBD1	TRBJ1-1	CASSLGQGGSEAFF	TGTGCCAGCAGTTTAGGACAGGGGGGGAGTGAAGCTTTCTTT
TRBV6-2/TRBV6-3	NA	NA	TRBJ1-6	CASSWAPGPDNSPLHF	TGTGCCAGCAGTTGGGCACCGGGACCAGATAATTCACCCCTCCACTTT
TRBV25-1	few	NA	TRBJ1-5	CASSEGAGNQPQHF	TGTGCCAGCAGTGAAGGGGCGGGCAATCAGCCCCAGCATTTT
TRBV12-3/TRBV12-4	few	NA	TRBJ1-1	CASSRRKETEAFF	TGTGCCAGCAGCCGACGAAAGGAGACTGAAGCTTTCTTT
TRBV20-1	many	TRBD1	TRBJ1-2	CSASSGGDGYTF	TGCAGTGCTAGTTCAGGGGGTGATGGCTACACCTTC
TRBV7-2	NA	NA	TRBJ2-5	CASSSRAPAPGETQYF	TGTGCCAGCAGCTCCAGGGCCCCCGCCCCTGGTGAGACCCAGTACTTC
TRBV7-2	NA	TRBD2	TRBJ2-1	CASSIAGGSSYNEQFF	TGTGCCAGCAGCATTGCGGGGGGGAGCTCCTACAATGAGCAGTTCTTC
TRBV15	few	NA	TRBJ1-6	CATSRVGPDSPLHF	TGTGCCACCAGCAGAGTAGGGCCGGATTCACCCCTCCACTTT
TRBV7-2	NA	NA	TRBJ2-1	CASSLARINEQFF	TGTGCCAGCAGCTTAGCCAGGATCAATGAGCAGTTCTTC
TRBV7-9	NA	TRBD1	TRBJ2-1	CASIQSRGSSYNEQFF	TGTGCCAGCATACAATCCAGGGGGAGCTCCTACAATGAGCAGTTCTTC
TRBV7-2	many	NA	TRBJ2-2	CASSLAGSGELFF	TGTGCCAGCAGCTTAGCAGGGTCCGGGGAGCTGTTTTTT
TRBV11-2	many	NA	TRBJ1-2	CASSLEAGGYTF	TGTGCCAGCAGCTTAGAAGCGGGTGGCTACACCTTC
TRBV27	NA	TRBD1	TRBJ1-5	CASSLLQGNQPQHF	TGTGCCAGCAGTTTACTACAGGGGAATCAGCCCCAGCATTTT
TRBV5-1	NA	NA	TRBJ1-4	CASSLSLPRNEKLFF	TGCGCCAGCAGCTTATCCCTTCCAAGGAATGAAAAACTGTTTTTT
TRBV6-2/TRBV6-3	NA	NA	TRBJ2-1	CASRPPSGEQFF	TGTGCCAGCAGACCACCCTCAGGAGAGCAGTTCTTC
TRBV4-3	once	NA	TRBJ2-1	CASSQRDSYNEQFF	TGCGCCAGCAGCCAGCGGGACAGTTACAATGAGCAGTTCTTC
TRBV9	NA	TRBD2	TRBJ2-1	CASNPSGGSWNEQFF	TGTGCCAGCAATCCCAGCGGGGGGTCATGGAATGAGCAGTTCTTC
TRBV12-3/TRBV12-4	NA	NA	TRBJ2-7	CASSTTGRRSYEQYF	TGTGCCAGCAGCACAACAGGGAGGAGGTCCTACGAGCAGTACTTC
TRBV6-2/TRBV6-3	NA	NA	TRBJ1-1	CASSYLSTGFGTEAFF	TGTGCCAGCAGTTACCTGTCAACAGGGTTTGGCACTGAAGCTTTCTTT
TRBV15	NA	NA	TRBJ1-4	CATSREGRTGEKLFF	TGTGCCACCAGCAGAGAGGGCAGAACAGGGGAAAAACTGTTTTTT
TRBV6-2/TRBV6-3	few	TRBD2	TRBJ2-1	CASSGPPGLAGGDNEQFF	TGTGCCAGCAGCGGGCCACCAGGACTAGCGGGGGGGGACAATGAGCAGTTCTTC
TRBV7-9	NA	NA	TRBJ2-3	CASTPDTQYF	TGTGCCAGCACCCCAGATACGCAGTATTTT
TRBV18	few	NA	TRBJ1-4	CASSPPGEANEKLFF	TGTGCCAGCTCACCACCGGGGGAGGCTAATGAAAAACTGTTTTTT
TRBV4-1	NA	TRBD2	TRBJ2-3	CASSLGTSGAPDTQYF	TGCGCCAGCAGCTTGGGGACTAGCGGTGCCCCAGATACGCAGTATTTT
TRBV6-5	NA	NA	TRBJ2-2	CASSYGGRGGELFF	TGTGCCAGCAGTTACGGGGGCCGGGGCGGGGAGCTGTTTTTT
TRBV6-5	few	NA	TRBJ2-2	CASSYTSPLVGELFF	TGTGCCAGCAGTTATACTTCCCCTTTGGTCGGGGAGCTGTTTTTT
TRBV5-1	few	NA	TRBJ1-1	CASRLDGGVSDTEAFF	TGCGCCAGCAGATTGGACGGGGGAGTCTCCGACACTGAAGCTTTCTTT
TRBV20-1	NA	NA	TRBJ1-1	CCARISPLRLNTEAFF	TGCTGTGCTAGAATTTCCCCCCTAAGGCTCAACACTGAAGCTTTCTTT
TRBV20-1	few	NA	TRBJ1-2	CSAVPGPYGYTF	TGCAGTGCTGTCCCGGGGCCCTATGGCTACACCTTC
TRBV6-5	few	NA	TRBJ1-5	CASSYFDGGGQPQHF	TGTGCCAGCAGTTACTTTGACGGGGGCGGTCAGCCCCAGCATTTT
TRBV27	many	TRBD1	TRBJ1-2	CASRFHDRENYGYTF	TGTGCCAGCAGATTCCATGACAGGGAGAACTATGGCTACACCTTC